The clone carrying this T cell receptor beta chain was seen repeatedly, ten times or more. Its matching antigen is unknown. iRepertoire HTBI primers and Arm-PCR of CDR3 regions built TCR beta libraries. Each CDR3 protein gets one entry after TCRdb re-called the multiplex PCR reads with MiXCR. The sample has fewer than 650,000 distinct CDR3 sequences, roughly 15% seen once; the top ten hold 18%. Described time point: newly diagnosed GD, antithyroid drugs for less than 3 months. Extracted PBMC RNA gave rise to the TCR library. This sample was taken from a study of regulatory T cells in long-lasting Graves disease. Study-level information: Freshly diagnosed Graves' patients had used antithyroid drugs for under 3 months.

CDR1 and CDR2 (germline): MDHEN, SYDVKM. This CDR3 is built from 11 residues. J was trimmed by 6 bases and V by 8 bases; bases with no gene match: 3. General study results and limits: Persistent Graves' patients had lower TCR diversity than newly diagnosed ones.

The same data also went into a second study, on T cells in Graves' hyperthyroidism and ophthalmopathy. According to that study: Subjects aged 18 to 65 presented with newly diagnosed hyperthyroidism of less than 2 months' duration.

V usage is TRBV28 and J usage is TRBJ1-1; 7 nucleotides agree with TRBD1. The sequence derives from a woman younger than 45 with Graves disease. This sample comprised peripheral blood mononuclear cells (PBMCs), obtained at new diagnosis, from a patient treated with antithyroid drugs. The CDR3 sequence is CASEGQSEAFF. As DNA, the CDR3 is TGTGCCAGCGAGGGACAGTCTGAAGCTTTCTTT.